This record looks at one TCR beta chain sequence and its context. Germline loops: CDR1 MNHEY, CDR2 SMNVEV (reference sequence). This CDR3 is built from 14 residues. V was cut by 3 bases and J by 4 bases, with 11 bases left in between. The data derive from a study of T-cell reconstitution after alpha-beta-depleted transplantation in children. Construction of the TCRbeta library involved unique molecular identifiers. TCRdb ran MiXCR on the PCR reads and lists one entry per CDR3 protein. The sample includes about 610,000 distinct CDR3 sequences, about 10% seen only once; the top ten take around 4%. The chain employs TRBV27 and TRBJ2-3; D call uncertain. The sample here was PBMCs from the stem cell graft donor, taken from the stem cell graft. The TCR was taken from a human donor who donated a stem cell graft to a child with acute myeloid leukemia. CDR3 region: CASSFWEGSDTQYF. The CDR3, as DNA: TGTGCCAGCAGTTTCTGGGAAGGTTCAGATACGCAGTATTTT.